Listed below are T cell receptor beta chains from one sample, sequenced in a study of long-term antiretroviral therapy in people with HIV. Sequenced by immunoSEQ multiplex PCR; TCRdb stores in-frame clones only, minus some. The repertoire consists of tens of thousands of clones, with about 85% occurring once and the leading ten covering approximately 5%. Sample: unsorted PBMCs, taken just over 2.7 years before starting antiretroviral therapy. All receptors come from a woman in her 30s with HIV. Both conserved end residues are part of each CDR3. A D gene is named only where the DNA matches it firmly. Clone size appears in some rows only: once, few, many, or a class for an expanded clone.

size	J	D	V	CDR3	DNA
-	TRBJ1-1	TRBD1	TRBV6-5	CASSRDRVSTEAFF	TGTGCCAGCAGTAGGGACAGGGTGAGCACTGAAGCTTTCTTT
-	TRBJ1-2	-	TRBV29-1	CSALRGESYTF	TGCAGCGCCCTCAGGGGAGAAAGCTACACCTTC
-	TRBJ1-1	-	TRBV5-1	CASSLGATMNTEAFF	TGCGCCAGCAGCTTGGGGGCTACTATGAACACTGAAGCTTTCTTT
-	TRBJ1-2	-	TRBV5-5	CASSLGHFLGNYGYTF	TGTGCCAGCAGCCTAGGACACTTCTTAGGGAACTATGGCTACACCTTC
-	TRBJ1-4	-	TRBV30	CAWQWQGGEKLFF	TGTGCCTGGCAATGGCAGGGAGGTGAAAAACTGTTTTTT
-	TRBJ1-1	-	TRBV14	CASSQRLGTEAFF	TGTGCCAGCAGCCAACGGCTCGGCACTGAAGCTTTCTTT
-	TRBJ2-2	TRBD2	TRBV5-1	CASSFTSGGSGELFF	TGCGCCAGCAGCTTTACTAGCGGGGGGTCCGGGGAGCTGTTTTTT
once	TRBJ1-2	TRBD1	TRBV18	CASSPGTDYGYTF	TGTGCCAGCTCACCCGGGACAGACTATGGCTACACCTTC
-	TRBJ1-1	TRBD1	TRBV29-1	CSVGQGNTEAFF	TGCAGCGTGGGACAGGGGAACACTGAAGCTTTCTTT
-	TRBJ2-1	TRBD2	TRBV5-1	CASSFGTSGVLSSYNEQFF	TGCGCCAGCAGCTTCGGGACTAGCGGGGTTCTTAGCTCCTACAATGAGCAGTTCTTC
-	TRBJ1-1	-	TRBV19	CASSIGPNTEAFF	TGTGCCAGTAGTATCGGACCGAACACTGAAGCTTTCTTT
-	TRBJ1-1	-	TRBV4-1	CASSLEGGGNTEAFF	TGCGCCAGCAGCCTGGAGGGGGGAGGGAACACTGAAGCTTTCTTT
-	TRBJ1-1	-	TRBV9	CASSFGDGTEAFF	TGTGCCAGCAGCTTCGGCGACGGGACTGAAGCTTTCTTT
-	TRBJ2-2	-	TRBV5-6	CASSLMEGAVFAGELFF	TGTGCCAGCAGCTTGATGGAAGGGGCGGTTTTCGCCGGGGAGCTGTTTTTT
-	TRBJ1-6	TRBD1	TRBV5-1	CASSLRDSSSYNSPLHF	TGCGCCAGCAGCTTGAGGGACAGTAGCTCCTATAATTCACCCCTCCACTTT
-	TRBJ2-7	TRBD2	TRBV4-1	CASSQETSGIGEQYF	TGCGCCAGCAGCCAAGAAACTAGCGGAATAGGCGAGCAGTACTTC
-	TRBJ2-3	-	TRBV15	CATSRLFDTQYF	TGTGCCACCAGCAGACTTTTCGATACGCAGTATTTT
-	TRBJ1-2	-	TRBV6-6	CASSYSFGGIYGYTF	TGTGCCAGCAGTTACTCTTTTGGCGGGATCTATGGCTACACCTTC
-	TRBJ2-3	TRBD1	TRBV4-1	CASSQLTGGLVTDTQYF	TGCGCCAGCAGCCAACTCACAGGGGGCCTTGTCACAGATACGCAGTATTTT
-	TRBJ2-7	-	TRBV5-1	CASSLMSGSSYEQYF	TGCGCCAGCAGCTTGATGTCCGGGAGCTCCTACGAGCAGTACTTC
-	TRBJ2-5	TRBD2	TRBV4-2	CASSQAGASGPQETQYF	TGTGCCAGCAGCCAAGCGGGGGCTAGCGGGCCCCAAGAGACCCAGTACTTC
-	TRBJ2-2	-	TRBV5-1	CASSLAPGPGELFF	TGCGCCAGCAGCTTGGCCCCAGGACCCGGGGAGCTGTTTTTT
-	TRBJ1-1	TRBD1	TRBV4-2	CASTSWSGTGGSNTEAFF	TGTGCCAGCACTTCATGGTCAGGGACAGGGGGCTCGAACACTGAAGCTTTCTTT
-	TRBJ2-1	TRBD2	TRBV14	CASSQDRISDLAGGFYNEQFF	TGTGCCAGCAGCCAAGATCGGATCTCTGACCTAGCGGGGGGTTTCTACAATGAGCAGTTCTTC
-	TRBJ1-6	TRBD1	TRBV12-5	CASGRQGRTPLHF	TGTGCTAGTGGTAGACAGGGTAGGACACCCCTCCACTTT
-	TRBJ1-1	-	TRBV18	CASSPGNAYTEAFF	TGTGCCAGCTCACCAGGCAACGCGTACACTGAAGCTTTCTTT
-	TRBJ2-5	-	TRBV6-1	CASSGTTGFKETQYF	TGTGCCAGCAGTGGGACGACAGGTTTCAAAGAGACCCAGTACTTC
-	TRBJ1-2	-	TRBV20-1	CSARQDYGYTF	TGCAGTGCTAGACAGGACTATGGCTACACCTTC